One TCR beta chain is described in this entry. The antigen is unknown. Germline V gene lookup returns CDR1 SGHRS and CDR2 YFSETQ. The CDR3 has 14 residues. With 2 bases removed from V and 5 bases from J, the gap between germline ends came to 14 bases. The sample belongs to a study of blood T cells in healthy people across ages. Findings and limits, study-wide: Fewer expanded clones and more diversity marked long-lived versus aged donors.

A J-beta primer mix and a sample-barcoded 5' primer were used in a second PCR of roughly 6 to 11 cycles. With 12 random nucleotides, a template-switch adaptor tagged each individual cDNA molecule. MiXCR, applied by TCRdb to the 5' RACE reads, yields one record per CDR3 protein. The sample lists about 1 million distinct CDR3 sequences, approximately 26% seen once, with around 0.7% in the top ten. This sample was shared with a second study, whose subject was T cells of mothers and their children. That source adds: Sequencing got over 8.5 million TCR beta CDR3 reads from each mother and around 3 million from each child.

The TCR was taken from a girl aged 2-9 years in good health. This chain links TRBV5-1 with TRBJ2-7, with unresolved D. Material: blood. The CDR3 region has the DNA TGCGCCAGCAGCTTCCGACTGTCAGTCGACGAGCAGTACTTC. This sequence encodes CASSFRLSVDEQYF.